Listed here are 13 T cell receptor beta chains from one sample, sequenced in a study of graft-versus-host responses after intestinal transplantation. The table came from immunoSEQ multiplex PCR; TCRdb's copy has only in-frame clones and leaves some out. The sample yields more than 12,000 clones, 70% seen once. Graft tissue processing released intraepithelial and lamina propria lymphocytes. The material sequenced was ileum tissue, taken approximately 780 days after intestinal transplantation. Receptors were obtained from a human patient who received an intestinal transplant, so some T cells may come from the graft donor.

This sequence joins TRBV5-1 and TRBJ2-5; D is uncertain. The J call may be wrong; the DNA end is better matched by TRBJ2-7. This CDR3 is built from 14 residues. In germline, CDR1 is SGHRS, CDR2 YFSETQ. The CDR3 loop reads CASSLARGLYEQYF. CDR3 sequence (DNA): TGCGCCAGCAGCTTGGCCAGAGGCCTTTACGAGCAGTACTTC.

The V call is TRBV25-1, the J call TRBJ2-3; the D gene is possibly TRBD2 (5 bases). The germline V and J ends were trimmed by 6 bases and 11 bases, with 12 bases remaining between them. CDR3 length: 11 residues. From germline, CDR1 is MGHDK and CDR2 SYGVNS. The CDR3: CASSGEGGQYF. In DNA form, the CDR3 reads TGTGCCAGCAGCGGAGAGGGTGGGCAGTATTTT.

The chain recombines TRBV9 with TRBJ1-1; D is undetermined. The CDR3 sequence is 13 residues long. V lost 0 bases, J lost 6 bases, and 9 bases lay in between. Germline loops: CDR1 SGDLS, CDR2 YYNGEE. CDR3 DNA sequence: TGTGCCAGCAGCGTAGCTATAGCTTCTGAAGCTTTCTTT. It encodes CASSVAIASEAFF.

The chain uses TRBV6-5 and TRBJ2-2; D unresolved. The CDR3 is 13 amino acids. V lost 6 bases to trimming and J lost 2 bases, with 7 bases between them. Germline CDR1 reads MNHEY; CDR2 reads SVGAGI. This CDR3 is CASRPPNTGELFF. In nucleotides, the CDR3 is TGTGCCAGCAGACCACCCAACACCGGGGAGCTGTTTTTT.

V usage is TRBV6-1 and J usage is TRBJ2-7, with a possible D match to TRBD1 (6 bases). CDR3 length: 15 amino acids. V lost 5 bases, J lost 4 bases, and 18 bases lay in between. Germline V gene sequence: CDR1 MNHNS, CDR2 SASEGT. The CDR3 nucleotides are TGTGCCAGCAGTTTAAACCGACGGGACACTTACGAGCAGTACTTC. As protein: CASSLNRRDTYEQYF.

The CDR3 DNA reads TGTGCCAGCAGGTCCGGGACTAGCGGGTCCAACACCGGGGAGCTGTTTTTT. Its translation: CASRSGTSGSNTGELFF. The chain carries TRBV7-2 and TRBJ2-2; 12 bases line up with TRBD2. Germline V gives CDR1 SGHTA, CDR2 FQGNSA. Trimming removed 6 bases from V and 2 bases from J; junction bases left unmatched: 7. This CDR3 spans 17 amino acids.

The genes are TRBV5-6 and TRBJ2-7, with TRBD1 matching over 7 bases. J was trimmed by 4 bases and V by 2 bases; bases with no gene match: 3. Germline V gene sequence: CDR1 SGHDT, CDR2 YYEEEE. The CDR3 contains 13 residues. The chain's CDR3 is CASSFGQEYEQYF. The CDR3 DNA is TGTGCCAGCAGCTTTGGACAGGAATACGAGCAGTACTTC.

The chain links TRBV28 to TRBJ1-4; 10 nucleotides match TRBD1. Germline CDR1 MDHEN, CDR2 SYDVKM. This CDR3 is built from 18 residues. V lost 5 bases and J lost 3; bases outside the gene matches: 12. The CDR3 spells CASSGTGTGVSANEKLFF. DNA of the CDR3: TGTGCCAGCAGTGGAACCGGGACAGGGGTGTCGGCTAATGAAAAACTGTTTTTT.

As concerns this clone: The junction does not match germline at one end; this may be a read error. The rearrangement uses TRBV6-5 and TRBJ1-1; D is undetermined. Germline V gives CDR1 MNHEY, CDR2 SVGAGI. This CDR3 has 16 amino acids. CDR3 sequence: CASSYAGALMNTEALF. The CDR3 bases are TGTGCCAGCAGTTACGCGGGTGCTCTAATGAACACTGAAGCTCTCTTT.

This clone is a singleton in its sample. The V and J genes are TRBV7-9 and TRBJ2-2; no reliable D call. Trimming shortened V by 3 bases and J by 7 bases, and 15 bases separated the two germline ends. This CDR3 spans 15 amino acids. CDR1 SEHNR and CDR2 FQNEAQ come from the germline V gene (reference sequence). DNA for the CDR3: TGTGCCAGCAGCTTGTTTTCGGCTGGTGGCGGGGAGCTGTTTTTT. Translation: CASSLFSAGGGELFF. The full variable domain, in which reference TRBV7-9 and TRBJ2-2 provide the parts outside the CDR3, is DTGVSQNPRHKITKRGQNVTFRCDPISEHNRLYWYRQTLGQGPEFLTYFQNEAQLEKSRLLSDRFSAERPKGSFSTLEIQRTEQGDSAMYLCASSLFSAGGGELFFGEGSRLTVL.

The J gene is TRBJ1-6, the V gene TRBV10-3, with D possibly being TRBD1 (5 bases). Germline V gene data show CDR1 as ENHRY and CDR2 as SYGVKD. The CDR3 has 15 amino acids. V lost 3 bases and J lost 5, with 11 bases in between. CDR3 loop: CAISDPGAHNSPLHF. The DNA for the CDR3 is TGTGCCATCAGTGATCCCGGGGCCCATAATTCACCCCTCCACTTT.

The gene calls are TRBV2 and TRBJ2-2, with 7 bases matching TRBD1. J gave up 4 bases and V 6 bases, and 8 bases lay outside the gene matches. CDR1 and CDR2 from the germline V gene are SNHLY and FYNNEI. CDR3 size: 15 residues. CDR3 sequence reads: CASRLGQVPTGELFF. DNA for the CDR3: TGTGCCAGCAGGTTAGGACAGGTTCCCACCGGGGAGCTGTTTTTT.

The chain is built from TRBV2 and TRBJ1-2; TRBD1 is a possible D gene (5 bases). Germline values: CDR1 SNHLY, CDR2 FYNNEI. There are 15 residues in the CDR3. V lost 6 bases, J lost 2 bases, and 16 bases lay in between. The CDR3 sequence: CASRDGFRVNYGYTF. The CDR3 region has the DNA TGTGCCAGCAGGGACGGGTTCAGGGTAAACTATGGCTACACCTTC.